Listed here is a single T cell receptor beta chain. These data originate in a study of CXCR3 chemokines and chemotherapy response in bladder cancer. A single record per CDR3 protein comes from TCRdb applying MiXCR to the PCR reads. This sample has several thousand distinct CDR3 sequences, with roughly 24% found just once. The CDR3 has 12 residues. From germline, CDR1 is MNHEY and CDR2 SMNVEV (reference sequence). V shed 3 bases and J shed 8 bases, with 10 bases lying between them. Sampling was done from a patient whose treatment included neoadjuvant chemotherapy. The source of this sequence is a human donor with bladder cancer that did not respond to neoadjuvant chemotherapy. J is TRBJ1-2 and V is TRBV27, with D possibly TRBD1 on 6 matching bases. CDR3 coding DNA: TGTGCCAGCAGTTTCAGGGGTGAAGGCTACACCTTC. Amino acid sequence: CASSFRGEGYTF.